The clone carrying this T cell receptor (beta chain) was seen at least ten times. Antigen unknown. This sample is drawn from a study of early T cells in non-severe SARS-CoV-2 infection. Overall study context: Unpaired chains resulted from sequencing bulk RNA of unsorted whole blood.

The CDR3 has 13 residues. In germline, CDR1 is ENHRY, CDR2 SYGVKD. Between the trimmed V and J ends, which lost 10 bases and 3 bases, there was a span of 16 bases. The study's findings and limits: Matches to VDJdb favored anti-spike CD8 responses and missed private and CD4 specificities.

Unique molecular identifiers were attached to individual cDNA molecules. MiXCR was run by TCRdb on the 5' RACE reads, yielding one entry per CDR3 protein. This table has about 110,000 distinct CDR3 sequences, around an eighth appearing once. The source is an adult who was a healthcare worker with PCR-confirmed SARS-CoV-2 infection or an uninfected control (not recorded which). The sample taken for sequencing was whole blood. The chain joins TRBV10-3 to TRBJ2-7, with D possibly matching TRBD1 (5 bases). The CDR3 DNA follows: TGTGCCACCTACTCGGACACTTACTACGAGCAGTACTTC. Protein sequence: CATYSDTYYEQYF.